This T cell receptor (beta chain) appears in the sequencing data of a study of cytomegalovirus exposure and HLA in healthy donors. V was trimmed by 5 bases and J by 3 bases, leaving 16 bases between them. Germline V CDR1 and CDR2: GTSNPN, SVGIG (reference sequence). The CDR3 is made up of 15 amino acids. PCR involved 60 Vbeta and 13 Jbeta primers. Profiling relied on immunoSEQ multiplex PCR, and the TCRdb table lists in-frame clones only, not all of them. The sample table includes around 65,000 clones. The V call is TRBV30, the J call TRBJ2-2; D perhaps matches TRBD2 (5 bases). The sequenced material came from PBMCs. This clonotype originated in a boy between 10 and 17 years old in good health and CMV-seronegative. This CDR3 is CAWGELEIYTGELFF. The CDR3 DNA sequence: TGTGCCTGGGGGGAACTAGAGATTTACACCGGGGAGCTGTTTTTT.